Listed below are T cell receptor beta chains from one sample, sequenced in a study of control samples from healthy donors and cancer patients. Using immunoSEQ multiplex PCR, the repertoire was profiled, and TCRdb retains in-frame clones only, with some absent. The data show roughly 150,000 clones, with nearly 95% seen just once and 2.4% held by the top ten. Sequenced: blood. These receptors came from a man aged 50 to 60 in good health. Each CDR3 is given with its conserved first and last residue. Each record gives: D gene, V gene, J gene, clone size, CDR3 protein, CDR3 DNA. A D gene is named only where the DNA matches it firmly. Only some rows state a clone size, as once, few, many or a class for expanded clones.

d_gene: -
v_gene: TRBV28
j_gene: TRBJ1-1
abundance: -
CDR3aa: CASTSSKGLGNTEAFF
CDR3nt: TGTGCCAGCACCTCTAGTAAGGGGTTGGGGAACACTGAAGCTTTCTTT

d_gene: -
v_gene: TRBV19
j_gene: TRBJ2-5
abundance: -
CDR3aa: CASSISRARETQYF
CDR3nt: TGTGCCAGTAGTATAAGCAGGGCCAGAGAGACCCAGTACTTC

d_gene: -
v_gene: TRBV6-2/TRBV6-3
j_gene: TRBJ1-2
abundance: -
CDR3aa: CASSSGFQGYTF
CDR3nt: TGTGCCAGCAGTTCGGGTTTCCAAGGCTACACCTTC

d_gene: -
v_gene: TRBV18
j_gene: TRBJ2-7
abundance: -
CDR3aa: CASSLHIAGMGEQYF
CDR3nt: TGTGCCAGCTCACTACATATCGCCGGGATGGGCGAGCAGTACTTC

d_gene: -
v_gene: TRBV5-6
j_gene: TRBJ1-1
abundance: -
CDR3aa: CASSPYRKNTEAFF
CDR3nt: TGTGCCAGCAGCCCTTACAGGAAAAACACTGAAGCTTTCTTT

d_gene: TRBD2
v_gene: TRBV5-4
j_gene: TRBJ2-1
abundance: -
CDR3aa: CASSMGLAGEVFF
CDR3nt: TGTGCCAGCAGCATGGGACTAGCGGGAGAGGTGTTCTTC

d_gene: TRBD1
v_gene: TRBV11-3
j_gene: TRBJ2-2
abundance: once
CDR3aa: CASSLATGFGELFF
CDR3nt: TGTGCCAGCAGCTTAGCGACAGGGTTCGGGGAGCTGTTTTTT

d_gene: TRBD1
v_gene: TRBV19
j_gene: TRBJ2-7
abundance: -
CDR3aa: CASSIPGGNYEQYF
CDR3nt: TGTGCCAGTAGTATCCCAGGGGGCAACTACGAGCAGTACTTC

d_gene: -
v_gene: TRBV6-1
j_gene: TRBJ1-3
abundance: -
CDR3aa: CASSDFFGRSGNTIYF
CDR3nt: TGTGCCAGCAGTGATTTCTTTGGACGCTCTGGAAACACCATATATTTT

d_gene: -
v_gene: TRBV14
j_gene: TRBJ1-1
abundance: -
CDR3aa: CASSQGDRAFF
CDR3nt: TGTGCCAGCAGCCAAGGGGATAGGGCTTTCTTT

d_gene: TRBD1
v_gene: TRBV5-1
j_gene: TRBJ2-7
abundance: -
CDR3aa: CASSLLQTGFDEQYF
CDR3nt: TGCGCCAGCAGCCTACTTCAGACAGGGTTCGACGAGCAGTACTTC

d_gene: -
v_gene: TRBV6-5
j_gene: TRBJ2-7
abundance: -
CDR3aa: CASSYSRGTEQYF
CDR3nt: TGTGCCAGCAGTTACTCGAGAGGGACGGAGCAGTACTTC

d_gene: -
v_gene: TRBV18
j_gene: TRBJ1-4
abundance: -
CDR3aa: CASSPPQGGSEKLFF
CDR3nt: TGTGCCAGCTCACCACCCCAGGGTGGGAGTGAAAAACTGTTTTTT

d_gene: TRBD2
v_gene: TRBV4-1
j_gene: TRBJ2-1
abundance: -
CDR3aa: CASSQVGGGLGEQFF
CDR3nt: TGCGCCAGCAGCCAAGTTGGGGGAGGGCTTGGTGAGCAGTTCTTC

d_gene: TRBD2
v_gene: TRBV5-1
j_gene: TRBJ2-3
abundance: once
CDR3aa: CASRTSGSTDTQYF
CDR3nt: TGCGCCAGCAGGACTAGCGGTAGCACAGATACGCAGTATTTT

d_gene: -
v_gene: TRBV5-1
j_gene: TRBJ1-3
abundance: -
CDR3aa: CASSLVSFPGAGNTIYF
CDR3nt: TGCGCCAGCAGCTTGGTTTCTTTTCCGGGGGCTGGAAACACCATATATTTT

d_gene: -
v_gene: TRBV6-4
j_gene: TRBJ2-2
abundance: -
CDR3aa: CASANTNTGELFF
CDR3nt: TGTGCCAGCGCAAACACGAATACCGGGGAGCTGTTTTTT

d_gene: TRBD2
v_gene: TRBV14
j_gene: TRBJ2-1
abundance: -
CDR3aa: CASSESGVSQFF
CDR3nt: TGTGCCAGCAGCGAGAGCGGGGTCTCGCAGTTCTTC

d_gene: -
v_gene: TRBV5-4
j_gene: TRBJ2-5
abundance: -
CDR3aa: CASSLGIETQYF
CDR3nt: TGTGCCAGCAGCTTGGGGATAGAGACCCAGTACTTC

d_gene: -
v_gene: TRBV9
j_gene: TRBJ2-2
abundance: -
CDR3aa: CASSVSGPNTGELFF
CDR3nt: TGTGCCAGCAGCGTTTCGGGACCAAACACCGGGGAGCTGTTTTTT

d_gene: TRBD2
v_gene: TRBV10-3
j_gene: TRBJ2-1
abundance: -
CDR3aa: CAISKILAGDYNEQFF
CDR3nt: TGTGCCATCAGTAAGATACTAGCGGGAGACTACAATGAGCAGTTCTTC

d_gene: TRBD1
v_gene: TRBV4-1
j_gene: TRBJ1-3
abundance: -
CDR3aa: CASSQGTGVGNTIYF
CDR3nt: TGCGCCAGCAGCCAAGGGACAGGGGTTGGAAACACCATATATTTT

d_gene: TRBD1
v_gene: TRBV30
j_gene: TRBJ2-3
abundance: -
CDR3aa: CAWSVGQGRDTQYF
CDR3nt: TGTGCCTGGAGTGTAGGACAGGGCAGGGATACGCAGTATTTT

d_gene: -
v_gene: TRBV6-1
j_gene: TRBJ1-2
abundance: once
CDR3aa: CASSERLGSYTF
CDR3nt: TGTGCCAGCAGTGAACGGTTGGGGTCCTACACCTTC

d_gene: TRBD2
v_gene: TRBV7-2
j_gene: TRBJ2-1
abundance: -
CDR3aa: CASSERTSGRNEQFF
CDR3nt: TGTGCCAGCAGCGAAAGGACTAGCGGGAGAAATGAGCAGTTCTTC

d_gene: TRBD1
v_gene: TRBV24-1
j_gene: TRBJ2-1
abundance: -
CDR3aa: CATRGTGIFNEQFF
CDR3nt: TGTGCCACCAGAGGGACAGGGATTTTTAATGAGCAGTTCTTC

d_gene: -
v_gene: TRBV5-8
j_gene: TRBJ2-3
abundance: -
CDR3aa: CASPGAKGTDTQYF
CDR3nt: TGTGCCAGCCCTGGGGCGAAGGGGACAGATACGCAGTATTTT

d_gene: TRBD1
v_gene: TRBV4-1
j_gene: TRBJ2-1
abundance: -
CDR3aa: CASSQEIRGQGYNDEQFF
CDR3nt: TGCGCCAGCAGCCAAGAAATACGCGGACAGGGGTATAACGATGAGCAGTTCTTC